This T cell receptor beta chain was sequenced for a study of shared clonotypes between healthy human individuals. Germline CDR1 and CDR2: SQVTM and ANQGSEA. The CDR3 sequence is 14 residues long. Trimming stripped 3 bases from V and 1 base from J, with 13 bases between. The sorted-subset replicate PCRs were given 150 to 200 ng DNA, which is tens of thousands of T cell genomes. The protocol was immunoSEQ multiplex PCR, while the TCRdb copy is restricted to in-frame clones and leaves out a portion. The data hold hundreds of thousands of clones, with under 80% observed a single time. The sample taken for sequencing was memory CD4+ T cells sorted from blood. Sample subset: CD45RA-negative fraction. V and J are TRBV29-1 and TRBJ2-7, with D perhaps matching TRBD2 (5 bases). The receptor comes from a woman aged 25-40 years in good health. In DNA form, the CDR3 reads TGCAGCGTTGATATTGAGGGTCGGTCCTACGAGCAGTACTTC. Protein: CSVDIEGRSYEQYF.